The clone carrying this T cell receptor beta chain is a singleton in its sample. Its antigen is as yet unknown. The sample comes from a study of shared clonotypes between healthy human individuals. Study at large: The composition of the donors was a couple of women and a few men aged 18 to 49. Study-wide points: Lower generation probabilities were found for non-shared clonotypes than for those shared by all four donors.

V was trimmed by 1 base and J by 6 bases, leaving 13 bases between them. The CDR3 extends over 14 amino acids. Germline V lookup: CDR1 SGHVS, CDR2 FNYEAQ. Repertoires were generated with immunoSEQ multiplex PCR, while TCRdb's copy carries only in-frame clones and drops some. This sample has over a million clones; 98% occur once, and the top ten carry 0.3% to 0.45%. Sequencing input: naive CD4+ T cells sorted from blood. As to subset: CD45RA+ positively selected. The sequence came from a man aged 25 to 40 in good health. V is TRBV7-6 and J is TRBJ2-7, with D unresolved. This CDR3 reads CASSLDLGSGEQYF. CDR3 nucleotide sequence: TGTGCCAGCAGCTTAGACCTGGGCTCGGGCGAGCAGTACTTC.